This entry lists 6 T cell receptor beta chains sequenced from one sample in a study of human T cells and chemical hapten exposure. The time point denotes: patch test 1, 2 weeks after DPC sensitization. The treatment here: therapeutic diphenylcyclopropenone sensitization with weekly scalp DPC. TCRdb itself ran the RACE reads through MiXCR, one entry per CDR3 protein. Of roughly 380,000 distinct CDR3 sequences listed, approximately 5% are singletons. Sequenced here: whole blood, sampled in connection with sensitization to the hapten diphenylcyclopropenone (DPC). These receptors were obtained from a woman in her forties or fifties with alopecia areata. Some clones in this sample may be carry-over from other donors' samples.

This clonotype was seen only a few times. The V and J genes are TRBV3-1 and TRBJ1-5, with TRBD1 identical over 8 bases. The CDR3 length is 15 residues. The V segment lost 6 bases and the J segment 1 base; nucleotides outside the gene matches: 5. The germline gives CDR1 LGHDT, CDR2 YNNKEL (reference sequence). In DNA, the CDR3 is TGTGCCAGCAGTCGGGACAGGACCAGCAATCAGCCCCAGCATTTT. Translating gives CASSRDRTSNQPQHF.

This clonotype was detected ten times or more. The gene calls are TRBV28 and TRBJ2-2, with TRBD2 identical over 10 bases. Germline V lookup: CDR1 MDHEN, CDR2 SYDVKM. V was pared by 1 base and J by 5 bases, with 7 bases of the junction left unmatched. This CDR3 has 17 residues. The CDR3 region is CASSLSQLAGVTGELFF. The DNA for the CDR3 is TGTGCCAGCAGTTTATCCCAGCTAGCGGGAGTAACCGGGGAGCTGTTTTTT.

The rearrangement links TRBV20-1 to TRBJ2-3; D unresolved. CDR3 length: 14 residues. The V gene lost 2 bases and the J gene lost 5 bases, with 14 bases spanning the gap. The V gene's germline CDR1 is DFQATT and CDR2 SNEGSKA (reference sequence). The DNA of the CDR3 is TGCAGTGCTAGATTGTCACCCTCGGGAGATACGCAGTATTTT. It yields the protein CSARLSPSGDTQYF.

There are many counts of this clonotype. V and J are TRBV6-5 and TRBJ1-2; 11 nucleotides agree with TRBD1. Germline assignment: CDR1 MNHEY and CDR2 SVGAGI. Trimming removed 5 bases from V and 3 bases from J; junction bases left unmatched: 5. The CDR3 loop spans 15 amino acids. In nucleotides, the CDR3 is TGTGCCAGCAGTAATCCGGGACAGGGGGACTATGGCTACACCTTC. Its translation is CASSNPGQGDYGYTF.

The table lists this clonotype with a few counts. The V and J genes are TRBV27 and TRBJ2-5, with D perhaps matching TRBD2 (7 bases). Germline-derived CDR1 and CDR2 are MNHEY and SMNVEV (reference sequence). Trimming pared 2 bases from V and 0 bases from J, leaving 16 bases between. The length of the CDR3 is 17 residues. Written as DNA, the CDR3 is TGTGCCAGCAGTTTAGGTACGGGGGGCCGGTACCAAGAGACCCAGTACTTC. It is translated as CASSLGTGGRYQETQYF.

This clonotype was seen at least ten times. The rearrangement links TRBV20-1 to TRBJ1-5; D possibly corresponds to TRBD1 (5 bases). Germline V gene sequence: CDR1 DFQATT, CDR2 SNEGSKA (reference sequence). The CDR3 is made up of 16 amino acids. Trimming cost V 1 base and J 5 bases, with 18 bases left between them. CDR3 protein: CSARGTGLDTYQPQHF. As DNA, the CDR3 is TGCAGTGCTAGAGGCACAGGCCTTGACACCTATCAGCCCCAGCATTTT.